The next 14 T cell receptor beta chains were all read from a single sample in a study of control samples from healthy donors and cancer patients. This table comes from immunoSEQ multiplex PCR, and its TCRdb copy is limited to in-frame clones, with some not included. The table has 90,000 to 100,000 clones, roughly four fifths seen once. The sequenced material came from blood. These receptors came from a man between 60 and 75 years old in good health.

This clone has a count of ten or more. The chain uses TRBV6-1 and TRBJ1-4, with 9 bases that match TRBD1. CDR3 length: 16 amino acids. After removal of 2 bases from V and 7 bases from J, the junction contained 8 bases not matched to a gene. Germline values: CDR1 MNHNS, CDR2 SASEGT. The CDR3 sequence: CASSERSGTGSEKLFF. The CDR3, as DNA: TGTGCCAGCAGTGAACGGAGTGGGACAGGGAGTGAAAAACTGTTTTTT.

This chain joins TRBV13 and TRBJ2-7; no clear D gene. The CDR3 covers 14 residues. V lost 5 bases to trimming and J lost 2 bases, with 13 bases between them. The germline gives CDR1 PRHDT, CDR2 FYEKMQ (reference sequence). The CDR3 here is CASSPDWRTYEQYF. In DNA, the CDR3 is TGTGCCAGCAGCCCAGATTGGCGGACCTACGAGCAGTACTTC.

J is TRBJ2-1 and V is TRBV9; D might be TRBD2 (6 bases). CDR1 and CDR2 from the germline V gene are SGDLS and YYNGEE. CDR3 length: 15 residues. Trimming cost V 0 bases and J 3 bases, with 10 bases left between them. This CDR3 is CASSVARDFYNEQFF. The CDR3, as DNA: TGTGCCAGCAGCGTAGCCAGGGACTTCTACAATGAGCAGTTCTTC.

The chain carries TRBV4-2 and TRBJ1-2; D possibly corresponds to TRBD1 (5 bases). Germline V gene lookup returns CDR1 LGHNA and CDR2 YNFKEQ. The CDR3 consists of 15 residues. V was cut by 0 bases and J by 4 bases, with 12 bases left in between. The CDR3 DNA follows: TGTGCCAGCAGCCAAGATCGGGGGGTTGGCTATGGCTACACCTTC. The encoded protein is CASSQDRGVGYGYTF.

This clone was observed a few times. The rearrangement joins TRBV7-9 to TRBJ2-5; the D gene is possibly TRBD1 (5 bases). Deletions cut 3 bases from V and 1 base from J, with 9 bases between. This CDR3 is 14 amino acids long. Germline V gene data show CDR1 as SEHNR and CDR2 as FQNEAQ (reference sequence). The CDR3 nucleotides read TGTGCCAGCAGCTTCGGACACGTCCAAGAGACCCAGTACTTC. Its protein product is CASSFGHVQETQYF.

The chain has TRBV18 and TRBJ2-1; 7 bases line up with TRBD1. The J segment lost 0 bases and the V segment lost 4 bases, leaving 3 bases of the junction unmatched. The CDR3 consists of 15 residues. Per germline, CDR1 KGHSH and CDR2 LQKENI. The CDR3 DNA follows: TGTGCCAGCTCACAAGACAGGGACTCCTACAATGAGCAGTTCTTC. Protein: CASSQDRDSYNEQFF.

J is TRBJ2-3 and V is TRBV19; 13 positions agree with TRBD2. The CDR3 has 14 residues. From germline, CDR1 is LNHDA and CDR2 SQIVND (reference sequence). V lost 8 bases, J lost 3 bases, and 2 bases stayed unmatched. In nucleotides, the CDR3 is TGTGCCAGTGCGGGACTAGCGGGAACAGATACGCAGTATTTT. Amino acid sequence: CASAGLAGTDTQYF.

The J gene is TRBJ2-1, the V gene TRBV3-1 (or the pseudogene TRBV3-2); D unresolved. V was pared by 0 bases and J by 3 bases, with 6 bases between. The CDR3 consists of 14 residues. The germline CDR1 and CDR2 sequences are LGHDT and YNNKEL (reference sequence). The CDR3 region has the DNA TGTGCCAGCAGCCAAGATCACAGCTACAATGAGCAGTTCTTC. It yields the protein CASSQDHSYNEQFF.

The sample holds one count of this clone. CDR3 sequence (DNA): TGTGCCAGCAGTTTCTTAGCGGGAGGCCCCTACAATGAGCAGTTCTTC. Translated, it gives CASSFLAGGPYNEQFF. The chain couples TRBV28 to TRBJ2-1; 10 nucleotides match TRBD2. From germline, CDR1 is MDHEN and CDR2 SYDVKM. After removal of 3 bases from V and 2 bases from J, the junction contained 4 bases not matched to a gene. The CDR3 spans 16 residues.

V is TRBV4-2 and J is TRBJ2-2, with 8 bases lining up with TRBD1. The V gene's germline CDR1 is LGHNA and CDR2 YNFKEQ. V lost 1 base, J lost 5 bases, and 3 bases stayed unmatched. The CDR3 totals 15 residues. The CDR3 DNA sequence: TGTGCCAGCAGCCAAGCGACAGGGGTAACCGGGGAGCTGTTTTTT. Protein product: CASSQATGVTGELFF.

The chain employs TRBV14 and TRBJ1-4; a weak D match, TRBD1 (5 bases). The CDR3 consists of 15 residues. The germline CDR1 and CDR2 sequences are SGHDN and FVKESK. The V gene lost 1 base and the J gene lost 7 bases, with 13 bases spanning the gap. CDR3 in amino acids: CASSQAGTASEKLFF. CDR3 nucleotide sequence: TGTGCCAGCAGCCAAGCGGGGACGGCAAGTGAAAAACTGTTTTTT.

V usage is TRBV4-1 and J usage is TRBJ2-1; 7 bases map to TRBD2. The germline V gene encodes CDR1 MGHRA and CDR2 YSYEKL. V lost 1 base to trimming and J lost 3 bases; unmatched junction nucleotides: 6. This CDR3 is 16 amino acids long. Here the CDR3 DNA reads TGCGCCAGCAGCCAAGGGGCGAGCGGGAACTACAATGAGCAGTTCTTC. It encodes CASSQGASGNYNEQFF.

The V and J genes are TRBV6-5 and TRBJ1-1; D is unresolved. CDR3 length equals 14 residues. CDR1 MNHEY and CDR2 SVGAGI come from the germline V gene. Trimming left V 7 bases short and J 4 bases short, with 16 bases between. The CDR3 reads CASTRTRLVTEAFF. As DNA, the CDR3 is TGTGCCAGCACCCGGACCAGGTTAGTCACTGAAGCTTTCTTT.

The V and J genes are TRBV28 and TRBJ2-3; 9 bases map to TRBD2. The trim removed 8 bases at V and 3 bases at J, leaving 3 bases unmatched. The CDR3 consists of 13 residues. CDR1 MDHEN and CDR2 SYDVKM come from the germline V gene. CDR3 in DNA: TGTGCCAGCGTTAGCGGGAGAACAGATACGCAGTATTTT. Translation: CASVSGRTDTQYF.